The rows below give T cell receptor beta chains drawn from one sample of a study of cytomegalovirus exposure and HLA in healthy donors. Profiled with immunoSEQ multiplex PCR; TCRdb holds only in-frame clones, not every one. This repertoire comprises 150,000 to 250,000 clones; its ten largest clones make up roughly 0.7%. Specimen: PBMCs. These receptors all come from a boy between 5 and 17 years old in good health and CMV-seronegative. The CDR3 runs from the conserved cysteine through the conserved F or W. A D gene is named only where the DNA matches it firmly.

j_call: TRBJ1-1; v_call: TRBV30; d_call: NA; cdr3_nt: TGTGCCTGGAACTCCCAAACCGGACGGGGGAACACTGAAGCTTTCTTT; cdr3_aa: CAWNSQTGRGNTEAFF
j_call: TRBJ2-2; v_call: TRBV2; d_call: NA; cdr3_nt: TGTGCCAGCAGTCTAAGGCAGGGTGGAACCGGGGAGCTGTTTTTT; cdr3_aa: CASSLRQGGTGELFF
j_call: TRBJ2-7; v_call: TRBV5-1; d_call: TRBD1; cdr3_nt: TGCGCCAGCAGCGGGGGACAGGGGAACGAGCAGTACTTC; cdr3_aa: CASSGGQGNEQYF
j_call: TRBJ1-1; v_call: TRBV2; d_call: NA; cdr3_nt: TGTGCCGGAAGGCCCGGGATGGGGACTGAAGCTTTCTTT; cdr3_aa: CAGRPGMGTEAFF
j_call: TRBJ2-2; v_call: TRBV5-1; d_call: TRBD1; cdr3_nt: TGCGCCAGCAGCTTGGACAGGGGGCCCGGGGAGCTGTTTTTT; cdr3_aa: CASSLDRGPGELFF
j_call: TRBJ1-1; v_call: TRBV27; d_call: NA; cdr3_nt: TGTGCCAGCAGTTGGGGCGGGGGCAACACTGAAGCTTTCTTT; cdr3_aa: CASSWGGGNTEAFF
j_call: TRBJ1-2; v_call: TRBV13; d_call: TRBD1; cdr3_nt: TGTGCCAGCAGCCGAACAGGGGGGCGGGGTGGCTACACCTTC; cdr3_aa: CASSRTGGRGGYTF
j_call: TRBJ2-7; v_call: TRBV11-1; d_call: NA; cdr3_nt: TGTGCCAGCAGCGTAAACCGGGACACCTTCTACGAGCAGTACTTC; cdr3_aa: CASSVNRDTFYEQYF
j_call: TRBJ2-2; v_call: TRBV5-1; d_call: TRBD2; cdr3_nt: TGCGCCAGCAGCCTCGGGACTAGCTGGGGTTCGGCCGGGGAGCTGTTTTTT; cdr3_aa: CASSLGTSWGSAGELFF
j_call: TRBJ2-3; v_call: TRBV7-3; d_call: NA; cdr3_nt: TGTGCCAGCAGCGACCACAGGGTGGGGGGCACAGATACGCAGTATTTT; cdr3_aa: CASSDHRVGGTDTQYF